The next 21 T cell receptor beta chains were all read from a single sample in a study of T cell repertoires in cytomegalovirus infection. TCRdb reprocessed the reads via MiXCR and lists one record per CDR3 protein. The table lists 650,000 to 850,000 distinct CDR3 sequences, 29% of them singletons. These receptors' antigens are unknown. The source was cultured CD8+ T cells from PBMCs, collected from culture after CMV antigen stimulation. All receptors come from a human donor in good health (CMV status not recorded). Some clones in this sample may be carry-over from other donors' samples.

This chain connects TRBV14 to TRBJ2-6; D may be TRBD1 or TRBD2 (5 bases each). The CDR3 consists of 17 residues. Germline V lookup: CDR1 SGHDN, CDR2 FVKESK. V was cut by 0 bases and J by 0 bases, with 9 bases left in between. The CDR3 region is CASSQEGRNSGANVLTF. CDR3 in DNA: TGTGCCAGCAGCCAAGAGGGACGGAACTCTGGGGCCAACGTCCTGACTTTC.

The table lists this clonotype with a few counts. This sequence joins TRBV6-2 or TRBV6-3 and TRBJ2-6; 11 nucleotides match TRBD1. The V and J ends lost 2 bases and 0 bases, in that order; junction bases with no gene match: 18. This CDR3 region has 23 residues. Germline loops: CDR1 MNHEY, CDR2 SVGEGT. The CDR3 bases are TGTGCCAGCAGTTACCTGATGGACAGGGGGCAGGGAACCACCGCCTCTGGGGCCAACGTCCTGACTTTC. Translating it yields CASSYLMDRGQGTTASGANVLTF.

This clonotype was picked up a small number of times. The rearrangement links TRBV27 to TRBJ2-5, with D perhaps matching TRBD1 (6 bases). This CDR3 comprises 14 residues. Germline V CDR1 and CDR2: MNHEY, SMNVEV (reference sequence). V was trimmed by 6 bases and J by 5 bases, leaving 16 bases between them. CDR3: CASSIRGNRETQYF. The DNA of the CDR3 is TGTGCCAGCAGCATCAGGGGTAATCGGGAGACCCAGTACTTC.

This clonotype appeared once. The chain is built from TRBV2 and TRBJ1-6, with D unresolved. V shed 7 bases and J shed 9 bases, with 13 bases lying between them. This CDR3 has 13 amino acids. Per germline, CDR1 SNHLY and CDR2 FYNNEI. The CDR3 DNA reads TGTGCCAGCATCGGCGGGATCAGTTCACCCCTCCACTTT. Protein product: CASIGGISSPLHF.

V and J are TRBV20-1 and TRBJ2-7, with D tentatively TRBD2 (6 bases). Trimming pared 6 bases from V and 0 bases from J, leaving 27 bases between. The CDR3 loop spans 18 amino acids. Germline assignment: CDR1 DFQATT and CDR2 SNEGSKA (reference sequence). In DNA, the CDR3 is TGCAGTGCGATCCCGGGACTCCTGTCTGAGTCGAGCTCCTACGAGCAGTACTTC. Translation gives CSAIPGLLSESSSYEQYF.

This rearrangement joins TRBV4-1 to TRBJ2-2, with D unclear. V lost 0 bases to trimming and J lost 1 base, with 9 bases between them. Germline CDR1 is MGHRA and CDR2 is YSYEKL. CDR3 size: 16 residues. The CDR3 sequence: CASSQETAVNTGELFF. Written as DNA, the CDR3 is TGCGCCAGCAGCCAAGAAACGGCAGTGAACACCGGGGAGCTGTTTTTT.

V is TRBV11-2 and J is TRBJ2-7; 9 bases map to TRBD2. Germline lookup yields CDR1 SGHAT and CDR2 FQNNGV. This CDR3 spans 15 amino acids. Germline trimming cut 5 bases from V and 0 bases from J; bases unmatched to any gene: 5. CDR3 nucleotides: TGTGCCAGCAGCGTCCTAGCGGGGTACTCCTACGAGCAGTACGTC. Residues: CASSVLAGYSYEQYV.

The rearrangement joins TRBV7-2 to TRBJ2-3; D gene unclear. The V and J ends lost 2 bases and 6 bases respectively, with 15 bases between them. The CDR3 extends over 15 amino acids. CDR1 and CDR2 (germline): SGHTA, FQGNSA. The CDR3 is CASSLYRRALDTQYF. The CDR3 DNA sequence: TGTGCCAGCAGCTTATACAGACGGGCGCTGGATACGCAGTATTTT.

V is TRBV12-3 or TRBV12-4 and J is TRBJ2-1; D tentatively fits TRBD1 or TRBD2 (5 bases each). Trimming stripped 5 bases from V and 10 bases from J, with 18 bases between. CDR3 length: 14 residues. In DNA, the CDR3 is TGTGCCAGCAGTCCGGGACCGACGGGCAACGAGCAGTTCTTC. Its translation is CASSPGPTGNEQFF.

This clonotype was detected many times. The V and J genes are TRBV6-1 and TRBJ1-2; tentatively, D is TRBD1 (5 bases). Between the trimmed V and J ends, which lost 2 bases and 3 bases, there was a span of 16 bases. CDR1 MNHNS and CDR2 SASEGT come from the germline V gene. The CDR3 is made up of 16 amino acids. The CDR3 spells CASSESAGLDYYGYTF. CDR3 DNA: TGTGCCAGCAGTGAAAGTGCAGGGCTTGACTACTATGGCTACACCTTC.

The chain is built from TRBV4-3 and TRBJ2-5; D gene uncertain. Trimming shortened V by 0 bases and J by 0 bases, and 11 bases separated the two germline ends. CDR1 is LGHNA, CDR2 YSLEER, per germline. The CDR3 covers 16 residues. The CDR3 spells CASSQEFAADQETQYF. DNA of the CDR3: TGCGCCAGCAGCCAAGAATTCGCGGCAGACCAAGAGACCCAGTACTTC.

The chain has TRBV7-8 and TRBJ2-1; either TRBD1 or TRBD2 may supply D (5 bases each). The CDR3 is 14 residues long. CDR1 SGHVS and CDR2 FQNEAQ come from the germline V gene. V was clipped by 5 bases and J by 5 bases, with 13 bases between them. CDR3 nucleotide sequence: TGTGCCAGCAGCCTCCGGGACCCTAACAATGAGCAGTTCTTC. This encodes CASSLRDPNNEQFF.

This rearrangement joins TRBV7-2 to TRBJ1-5; no firm D call. The CDR3 covers 13 residues. The ends were cut back, 5 bases at V and 5 bases at J, with 10 bases in the middle. Germline V CDR1 and CDR2: SGHTA, FQGNSA. The CDR3 DNA is TGTGCCAGCAGCCCCTGGGGAGATCAGCCCCAGCATTTT. It encodes CASSPWGDQPQHF.

The V and J genes are TRBV27 and TRBJ2-5, with D perhaps matching TRBD2 (6 bases). CDR1 MNHEY and CDR2 SMNVEV come from the germline V gene (reference sequence). Trimming cost V 6 bases and J 5 bases, with 19 bases left between them. The CDR3 has 15 residues. The CDR3 DNA reads as TGTGCCAGCAGCCTGGGACTCCCGGGGCTGGAGACCCAGTACTTC. Encoded protein: CASSLGLPGLETQYF.

Only a few counts were recorded for this clonotype. The V call is TRBV3-1, the J call TRBJ2-5, with 9 positions matching TRBD1. Germline V gene data show CDR1 as LGHDT and CDR2 as YNNKEL (reference sequence). With 3 bases clipped from V and 5 bases from J, the junction kept 10 bases outside the gene matches. The CDR3 has 16 residues. CDR3 nucleotide sequence: TGTGCCAGCAGCCACCCGGGACAGGGATATGGTGAGACCCAGTACTTC. It codes for CASSHPGQGYGETQYF.

This clonotype was seen repeatedly, ten times or more. The chain couples TRBV12-3 or TRBV12-4 to TRBJ1-2, with 10 bases matching TRBD1. V shed 5 bases, J shed 5 bases, and the junction held 8 bases outside the gene matches. The CDR3 is made up of 15 amino acids. The CDR3 here is CASSTRDRGPYGYTF. DNA of the CDR3: TGTGCCAGCAGTACGCGGGACAGGGGACCGTATGGCTACACCTTC.

The chain has TRBV6-6 and TRBJ2-7, with D perhaps matching TRBD1 (6 bases). The V end was cut by 7 bases, the J end by 2 bases, with 12 bases between. Germline V gene data show CDR1 as MNHNY and CDR2 as SVGAGI (reference sequence). This CDR3 has 13 amino acids. The CDR3 sequence is CASNRGTAYEQYV. The CDR3 bases are TGTGCCAGCAATAGGGGGACGGCCTACGAGCAGTACGTC.

This chain uses TRBV7-8 with TRBJ1-5; D may be TRBD1 (5 bases). Germline V gene sequence: CDR1 SGHVS, CDR2 FQNEAQ. The CDR3 sequence is 14 residues long. The germline V and J ends were trimmed by 5 bases and 5 bases, with 13 bases remaining between them. The CDR3: CASSPKSGDQPQHF. CDR3 in DNA: TGTGCCAGCAGCCCTAAGTCGGGGGATCAGCCCCAGCATTTT.

This clonotype appeared many times. The chain has TRBV7-8 and TRBJ2-7, with D possibly TRBD1 on 5 matching bases. The V end was cut by 3 bases, the J end by 3 bases, with 12 bases between. The CDR3 loop spans 14 amino acids. Germline-derived CDR1 and CDR2 are SGHVS and FQNEAQ. This chain's CDR3 is CASSLAMDNYEQYV. The CDR3 bases are TGTGCCAGCAGCTTGGCTATGGACAACTACGAGCAGTACGTC.

The chain couples TRBV4-1 to TRBJ1-2; possible D gene TRBD1, 5 bases. Trimming cost V 5 bases and J 3 bases, with 16 bases left between them. The V gene's germline CDR1 is MGHRA and CDR2 YSYEKL. This CDR3 comprises 15 residues. The DNA for the CDR3 is TGCGCCAGCAGCGCGCCGGGGCGTCTTGACTATGGCTACACCTTC. This gives the protein CASSAPGRLDYGYTF.

This clonotype was seen only a few times. The chain has TRBV27 and TRBJ1-2; D is uncertain. The CDR3 spans 14 residues. The germline CDR1 and CDR2 sequences are MNHEY and SMNVEV (reference sequence). V was trimmed by 5 bases and J by 8 bases, leaving 18 bases between them. CDR3 coding DNA: TGTGCCAGCAGTGCCGGGGTCGGGTTGCGGGGCTACACCTTC. Its protein is CASSAGVGLRGYTF.